The present TCR beta chain was sequenced within a study of post-analysis software for immune sequencing data. This clonotype was observed a few times. Antigen: not known. Since a much larger clone is just one base distant, this may be a read error. Study-wide results and caveats: When compared against controls, multiple sclerosis patients showed significantly lower normalized Chao1 diversity. Batch-matched samples strongly co-clustered by F measure.

TCR beta libraries were prepared from cDNA with unique molecular identifiers. TCRdb reprocessed the PCR reads with MiXCR, giving one entry per CDR3 protein. The profile shows 400,000 to 500,000 distinct CDR3 sequences, 30% to 45% of them singletons. This receptor was taken from a girl aged 2-10 years with multiple sclerosis. The specimen sequenced was blood.

The CDR3 DNA reads TGTGCCAGCAGCTACGGGACAGGGTGTCAGCCCCAGCATTTT. Protein sequence: CASSYGTGCQPQHF. The chain has TRBV12-3 or TRBV12-4 and TRBJ1-5, with 9 bases that match TRBD1. V gave up 6 bases and J gave up 6 bases; unmatched junction bases: 6. The CDR3 has 14 residues.